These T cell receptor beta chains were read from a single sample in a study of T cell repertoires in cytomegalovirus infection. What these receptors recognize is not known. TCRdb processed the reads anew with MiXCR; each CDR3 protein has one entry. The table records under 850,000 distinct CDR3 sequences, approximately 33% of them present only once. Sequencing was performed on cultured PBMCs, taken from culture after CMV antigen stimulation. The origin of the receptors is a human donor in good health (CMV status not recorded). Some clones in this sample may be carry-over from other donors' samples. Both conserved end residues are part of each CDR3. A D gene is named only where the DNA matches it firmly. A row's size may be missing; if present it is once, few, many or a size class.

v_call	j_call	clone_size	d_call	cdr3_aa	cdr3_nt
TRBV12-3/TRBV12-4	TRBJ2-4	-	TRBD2	CASRPAGAYIQYF	TGTGCCAGCAGACCAGCGGGAGCTTACATTCAGTACTTC
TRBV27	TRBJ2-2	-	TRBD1	CASSLKSTGTGLGLAGELFF	TGTGCCAGCAGTTTAAAGAGTACCGGGACAGGGCTTGGGCTTGCCGGGGAGCTGTTTTTT
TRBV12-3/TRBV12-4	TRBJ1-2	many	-	CASSHGYGYTF	TGTGCCAGCAGCCACGGATATGGCTACACCTTC
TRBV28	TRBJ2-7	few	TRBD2	CASRPPGLAGFEQYF	TGTGCCAGCAGGCCTCCGGGACTAGCGGGGTTTGAGCAGTACTTC
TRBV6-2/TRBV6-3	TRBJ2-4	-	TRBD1	CASGRGGDKNIQYF	TGTGCCAGCGGACGAGGGGGCGACAAAAACATTCAGTACTTC
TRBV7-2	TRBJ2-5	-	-	CASSATRGETQYF	TGTGCCAGCAGCGCTACGAGGGGAGAGACCCAGTACTTC
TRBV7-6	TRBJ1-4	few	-	CASSIRASSGEKLFF	TGTGCCAGCAGCATTAGGGCGTCGTCGGGTGAAAAACTGTTTTTT
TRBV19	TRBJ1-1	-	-	CASKANRGLNTEAFF	TGTGCCAGTAAAGCGAACCGGGGCTTGAACACTGAAGCTTTCTTT
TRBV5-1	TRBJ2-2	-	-	CASSLVAANTGELFF	TGCGCCAGCAGCTTGGTAGCGGCAAACACCGGGGAGCTGTTTTTT
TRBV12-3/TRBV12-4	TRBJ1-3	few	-	CASTPGAAFGNTIYF	TGTGCCAGCACCCCTGGGGCGGCTTTTGGAAACACCATATATTTT
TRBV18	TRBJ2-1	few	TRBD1	CANRQGVGNEQFF	TGTGCCAACAGACAGGGCGTCGGCAATGAGCAGTTCTTC
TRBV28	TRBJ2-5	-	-	CASSLKYQETQYF	TGTGCCAGCAGTTTAAAGTACCAAGAGACCCAGTACTTC
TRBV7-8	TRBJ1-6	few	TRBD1	CASSFAGTGVGGYNSPLHF	TGTGCCAGCAGCTTCGCCGGGACAGGGGTAGGGGGTTATAATTCACCCCTCCACTTT
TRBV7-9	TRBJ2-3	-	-	CASSLDVGPEDTQYF	TGTGCCAGCAGCTTAGACGTGGGCCCGGAAGATACGCAGTATTTT
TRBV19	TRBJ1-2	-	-	CASRSVDRVYGYTF	TGTGCCAGTAGATCCGTCGACAGAGTATATGGCTACACCTTC
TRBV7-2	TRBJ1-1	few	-	CASSLSDRVEAFF	TGTGCCAGCAGCCTTTCGGACAGAGTAGAAGCTTTCTTT
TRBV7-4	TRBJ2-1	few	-	CASSFPGLNNEQFF	TGTGCCAGCAGCTTCCCCGGACTAAACAATGAGCAGTTCTTC
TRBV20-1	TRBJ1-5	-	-	CSAPNVGFNQPQHF	TGCAGTGCTCCGAACGTCGGATTTAATCAGCCCCAGCATTTT
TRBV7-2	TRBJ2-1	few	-	CASSLDRTPYNEQFF	TGTGCCAGCAGCTTAGACCGAACCCCATACAATGAGCAGTTCTTC
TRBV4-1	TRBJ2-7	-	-	CASSQDLTEFTYEQYF	TGCGCCAGCAGCCAAGATTTGACGGAGTTTACCTACGAGCAGTACTTC
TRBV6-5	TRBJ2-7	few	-	CASRDPRGSYEQYF	TGTGCCAGCAGGGACCCCCGGGGTTCCTACGAGCAGTACTTC
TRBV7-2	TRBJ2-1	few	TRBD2	CASSFTSGGALYNEQFF	TGTGCCAGCAGCTTTACTAGCGGGGGGGCACTCTACAATGAGCAGTTCTTC
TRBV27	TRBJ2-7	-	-	CASSPRGHGLYEQYF	TGTGCCAGCAGTCCCCGGGGGCACGGGCTCTACGAGCAGTACTTC
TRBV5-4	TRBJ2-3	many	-	CASSSSWATDTQYF	TGTGCCAGCAGCTCTAGTTGGGCCACAGATACGCAGTATTTT
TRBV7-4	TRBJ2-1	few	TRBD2	CASSSIAGIGNHEQFF	TGTGCCAGCAGTTCGATAGCGGGAATTGGTAACCATGAGCAGTTCTTC
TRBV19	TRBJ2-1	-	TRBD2	CASKGSGGGPPNEQFF	TGTGCCAGTAAAGGTTCGGGCGGGGGACCACCTAATGAGCAGTTCTTC
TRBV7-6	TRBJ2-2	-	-	CASSLRGAGVQELFF	TGTGCCAGCAGCCTCCGTGGGGCAGGGGTTCAGGAGCTGTTTTTT
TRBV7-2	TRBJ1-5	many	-	CASSLDQGPNQPQHF	TGTGCCAGCAGCTTAGACCAAGGACCTAATCAGCCCCAGCATTTT
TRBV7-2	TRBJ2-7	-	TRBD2	CASSLTAGGSYEQYF	TGTGCCAGCAGCTTAACAGCGGGAGGATCCTACGAGCAGTACTTC
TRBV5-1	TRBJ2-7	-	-	CASSPTSEGRSYEQYF	TGCGCCAGCAGCCCCACCTCGGAGGGCCGGTCCTACGAGCAGTACTTC
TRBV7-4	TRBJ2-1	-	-	CASSPGVGAYNEQFF	TGTGCCAGCAGCCCAGGAGTGGGGGCCTACAATGAGCAGTTCTTC
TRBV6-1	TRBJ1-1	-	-	CASTVRPENTEAFF	TGTGCCAGCACTGTAAGGCCAGAGAACACTGAAGCTTTCTTT
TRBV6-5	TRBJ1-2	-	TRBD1	CASSYGQGWDYGYTF	TGTGCCAGCAGTTACGGACAGGGGTGGGATTATGGCTACACCTTC
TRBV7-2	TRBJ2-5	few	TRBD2	CASSLGLAPQETQYF	TGTGCCAGCAGCTTAGGACTAGCGCCCCAAGAGACCCAGTACTTC
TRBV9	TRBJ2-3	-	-	CASSVAGLPSTDTQYF	TGTGCCAGCAGCGTAGCCGGCCTACCCAGCACAGATACGCAGTATTTT
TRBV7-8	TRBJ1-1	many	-	CASRPGGAASTEAFF	TGTGCCAGCAGGCCGGGGGGGGCCGCGAGCACTGAAGCTTTCTTT
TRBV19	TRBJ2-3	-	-	CASSITPDLGSTDTQYF	TGTGCCAGTAGTATTACCCCCGACCTGGGTAGCACAGATACGCAGTATTTT
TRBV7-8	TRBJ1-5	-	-	CASSPGRVPSSPQHF	TGTGCCAGCAGCCCAGGGCGGGTCCCCTCCTCGCCCCAGCATTTT
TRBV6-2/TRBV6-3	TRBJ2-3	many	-	CASSYRDFTDTQYF	TGTGCCAGCAGTTACCGGGATTTTACAGATACGCAGTATTTT
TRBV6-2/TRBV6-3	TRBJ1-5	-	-	CASSYSSIYSNQPQHF	TGTGCCAGCAGTTACTCGTCAATTTATAGCAATCAGCCCCAGCATTTT
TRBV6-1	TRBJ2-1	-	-	CASREDYNEQFF	TGTGCCAGCAGGGAGGACTACAATGAGCAGTTCTTC
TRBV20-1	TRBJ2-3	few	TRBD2	CSALAGGASDTQYF	TGCAGTGCCCTAGCGGGGGGGGCATCAGATACGCAGTATTTT
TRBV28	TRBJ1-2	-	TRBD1	CASSKSGGQGSIYYGYTF	TGTGCCAGCAGTAAATCCGGGGGACAGGGGTCTATCTACTATGGCTACACCTTC
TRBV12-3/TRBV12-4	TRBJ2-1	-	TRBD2	CASSSLAGVNNEQFF	TGTGCCAGCAGTTCCCTAGCGGGCGTCAACAATGAGCAGTTCTTC
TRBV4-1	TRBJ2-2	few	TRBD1	CASSQRTGLAGELFF	TGCGCCAGCAGCCAGCGGACAGGGTTGGCCGGGGAGCTGTTTTTT
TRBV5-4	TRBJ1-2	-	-	CASSLALGEVGYTF	TGTGCCAGCAGCTTGGCCCTAGGGGAGGTTGGCTACACCTTC
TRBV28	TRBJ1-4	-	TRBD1	CASSARGPGEKLFF	TGTGCCAGCAGTGCCAGGGGGCCGGGGGAAAAACTGTTTTTT